The rows below give T cell receptor beta chains drawn from one sample of a study of blood T cell repertoires in COVID-19. Method: immunoSEQ multiplex PCR; TCRdb's copy keeps in-frame clones and lacks some. The sample carries approximately 450,000 clones, about 89% recorded once. The sample was peripheral blood. The receptors were gathered from a woman in her twenties or thirties with acute or convalescent COVID-19. Both conserved end residues are part of each CDR3. The order of the fields is CDR3 protein, CDR3 DNA, V gene, clone size, D gene, J gene. A D gene is named only where the DNA matches it firmly. Size tells how often a clone was seen (once, few, many) or the class of an expanded clone, and some rows leave it out.

cdr3_aa: CSATIHTEAFF
cdr3_nt: TGCAGTGCTACAATCCACACTGAAGCTTTCTTT
v_call: TRBV20-1
clone_size: .
d_call: .
j_call: TRBJ1-1

cdr3_aa: CATQNDRAPDTQYF
cdr3_nt: TGTGCCACCCAAAACGACAGGGCCCCAGATACGCAGTATTTT
v_call: TRBV10-3
clone_size: .
d_call: TRBD1
j_call: TRBJ2-3

cdr3_aa: CASSRRGTAAGANVLTF
cdr3_nt: TGTGCCAGCAGCCGCCGGGGGACCGCCGCGGGGGCCAACGTCCTGACTTTC
v_call: TRBV5-5
clone_size: .
d_call: .
j_call: TRBJ2-6

cdr3_aa: CASSPSGDSYEQYF
cdr3_nt: TGTGCCAGCAGCCCCAGCGGGGACTCCTACGAGCAGTACTTC
v_call: TRBV7-3
clone_size: .
d_call: TRBD2
j_call: TRBJ2-7

cdr3_aa: CASSQSSDSPDTQYF
cdr3_nt: TGCGCCAGCAGTCAATCATCCGACAGCCCCGATACGCAGTATTTT
v_call: TRBV23-1
clone_size: .
d_call: .
j_call: TRBJ2-3

cdr3_aa: CASSLGTSGGVDEQFF
cdr3_nt: TGCGCCAGCAGCCTAGGGACTAGCGGGGGGGTGGATGAGCAGTTCTTC
v_call: TRBV5-1
clone_size: .
d_call: TRBD2
j_call: TRBJ2-1

cdr3_aa: CASSQGQWASGNTIYF
cdr3_nt: TGCGCCAGCAGCCAAGGACAGTGGGCCTCTGGAAACACCATATATTTT
v_call: TRBV5-1
clone_size: .
d_call: .
j_call: TRBJ1-3

cdr3_aa: CASSATAYNEQFF
cdr3_nt: TGTGCCAGCAGCGCGACAGCGTACAATGAGCAGTTCTTC
v_call: TRBV9
clone_size: .
d_call: .
j_call: TRBJ2-1

cdr3_aa: CATSVPPSGGGQETQYF
cdr3_nt: TGTGCCACCAGTGTCCCGCCCAGCGGGGGCGGTCAGGAGACCCAGTACTTC
v_call: TRBV24-1
clone_size: once
d_call: TRBD2
j_call: TRBJ2-5

cdr3_aa: CASSLSTDTEAFF
cdr3_nt: TGTGCCAGCAGCTTATCTACCGACACTGAAGCTTTCTTT
v_call: TRBV11-2
clone_size: once
d_call: .
j_call: TRBJ1-1

cdr3_aa: CASSYFLGYTF
cdr3_nt: TGTGCCAGCAGTTACTTTCTTGGCTACACCTTC
v_call: TRBV6-7
clone_size: .
d_call: .
j_call: TRBJ1-2

cdr3_aa: CASSLDYGSYNEQFF
cdr3_nt: TGTGCCAGCAGCTTAGACTATGGCTCCTACAATGAGCAGTTCTTC
v_call: TRBV7-2
clone_size: once
d_call: .
j_call: TRBJ2-1

cdr3_aa: CASSYRQRQETQYF
cdr3_nt: TGTGCCAGCAGTTATAGGCAGCGGCAAGAGACCCAGTACTTC
v_call: TRBV28
clone_size: .
d_call: .
j_call: TRBJ2-5

cdr3_aa: CASTDRGGPLHF
cdr3_nt: TGTGCCAGTACCGACAGGGGGGGACCCCTCCACTTT
v_call: TRBV19
clone_size: .
d_call: TRBD1
j_call: TRBJ1-6

cdr3_aa: CASSWTGGNEQYF
cdr3_nt: TGTGCCAGCAGTTGGACAGGGGGCAACGAGCAGTACTTC
v_call: TRBV5-5
clone_size: .
d_call: TRBD1
j_call: TRBJ2-7

cdr3_aa: CASSFRNEKLFF
cdr3_nt: TGTGCCAGTAGTTTCCGGAATGAAAAACTGTTTTTT
v_call: TRBV19
clone_size: few
d_call: .
j_call: TRBJ1-4

cdr3_aa: CASSLGTANSPLHF
cdr3_nt: TGTGCCAGCAGCTTAGGGACAGCAAATTCACCCCTCCACTTT
v_call: TRBV7-3
clone_size: .
d_call: TRBD1
j_call: TRBJ1-6

cdr3_aa: CATSDLILGPANTGELFF
cdr3_nt: TGTGCCACCAGTGATTTGATTCTGGGGCCAGCGAACACCGGGGAGCTGTTTTTT
v_call: TRBV24-1
clone_size: .
d_call: .
j_call: TRBJ2-2

cdr3_aa: CASSLGTSDTLDTQYF
cdr3_nt: TGTGCCAGCAGCTTGGGGACTAGCGACACTCTAGATACGCAGTATTTT
v_call: TRBV5-4
clone_size: .
d_call: TRBD2
j_call: TRBJ2-3

cdr3_aa: CASSLALSVQETQYF
cdr3_nt: TGTGCCAGCAGCTTAGCGTTGTCAGTACAAGAGACCCAGTACTTC
v_call: TRBV7-8
clone_size: .
d_call: .
j_call: TRBJ2-5

cdr3_aa: CASSVSGTATYEQYF
cdr3_nt: TGTGCCAGCAGCGTGTCCGGGACTGCCACCTACGAGCAGTACTTC
v_call: TRBV9
clone_size: .
d_call: .
j_call: TRBJ2-7

cdr3_aa: CASSLLYNEKLFF
cdr3_nt: TGTGCCAGCAGTTTATTGTATAATGAAAAACTGTTTTTT
v_call: TRBV28
clone_size: .
d_call: .
j_call: TRBJ1-4

cdr3_aa: CASSLFRGNSPLHF
cdr3_nt: TGTGCCAGCAGTTTGTTCCGAGGGAATTCACCCCTCCACTTT
v_call: TRBV28
clone_size: .
d_call: .
j_call: TRBJ1-6

cdr3_aa: CASSVAAGGETQYF
cdr3_nt: TGTGCCAGCAGCGTAGCCGCGGGGGGAGAGACCCAGTACTTC
v_call: TRBV9
clone_size: .
d_call: TRBD2
j_call: TRBJ2-5

cdr3_aa: CASSEAGTTSNQPQHF
cdr3_nt: TGTGCCAGCAGTGAAGCGGGGACAACCTCTAATCAGCCCCAGCATTTT
v_call: TRBV2
clone_size: .
d_call: .
j_call: TRBJ1-5

cdr3_aa: CAISDPRGQTGNTIYF
cdr3_nt: TGTGCCATCAGTGACCCCAGGGGGCAAACTGGAAACACCATATATTTT
v_call: TRBV10-3
clone_size: .
d_call: TRBD1
j_call: TRBJ1-3

cdr3_aa: CASSLPGLAGDETQYF
cdr3_nt: TGCGCCAGCAGCCTTCCGGGACTAGCGGGGGATGAGACCCAGTACTTC
v_call: TRBV5-1
clone_size: .
d_call: TRBD2
j_call: TRBJ2-5

cdr3_aa: CATSRDQSEQFF
cdr3_nt: TGTGCCACCAGCAGAGACCAGTCTGAGCAGTTCTTC
v_call: TRBV15
clone_size: .
d_call: .
j_call: TRBJ2-1

cdr3_aa: CSVEVGTDYNEQFF
cdr3_nt: TGCAGCGTTGAAGTTGGGACAGACTACAATGAGCAGTTCTTC
v_call: TRBV29-1
clone_size: .
d_call: TRBD1
j_call: TRBJ2-1

cdr3_aa: CAWKAGVNTEAFF
cdr3_nt: TGTGCCTGGAAAGCGGGAGTTAACACTGAAGCTTTCTTT
v_call: TRBV30
clone_size: .
d_call: .
j_call: TRBJ1-1

cdr3_aa: CASSLRDRGHEQYF
cdr3_nt: TGTGCCAGCAGCTTAAGGGACAGGGGGCACGAGCAGTACTTC
v_call: TRBV7-9
clone_size: .
d_call: TRBD1
j_call: TRBJ2-7

cdr3_aa: CASSFGGNQEETQYF
cdr3_nt: TGTGCCAGCAGCTTCGGGGGGAATCAGGAAGAGACCCAGTACTTC
v_call: TRBV5-4
clone_size: .
d_call: TRBD2
j_call: TRBJ2-5

cdr3_aa: CASRLVNEQFF
cdr3_nt: TGTGCCAGTAGGCTAGTCAATGAGCAGTTCTTC
v_call: TRBV19
clone_size: .
d_call: .
j_call: TRBJ2-1

cdr3_aa: CASRRQGNEKLFF
cdr3_nt: TGTGCCAGCCGGCGGCAGGGGAATGAAAAACTGTTTTTT
v_call: TRBV27
clone_size: .
d_call: .
j_call: TRBJ1-4

cdr3_aa: CASSPTGTENYEQYF
cdr3_nt: TGTGCCAGCAGCCCAACCGGGACAGAGAACTACGAGCAGTACTTC
v_call: TRBV28
clone_size: once
d_call: TRBD1
j_call: TRBJ2-7

cdr3_aa: CAWRAGSLGGTDTQYF
cdr3_nt: TGTGCCTGGAGGGCTGGGTCTCTTGGGGGGACAGATACGCAGTATTTT
v_call: TRBV30
clone_size: .
d_call: .
j_call: TRBJ2-3

cdr3_aa: CASSPIGGLYGYTF
cdr3_nt: TGTGCCAGCAGCCCCATCGGGGGGCTCTATGGCTACACCTTC
v_call: TRBV3-1/TRBV3-2
clone_size: .
d_call: .
j_call: TRBJ1-2

cdr3_aa: CASSIAPIGVHSGANVLTF
cdr3_nt: TGTGCCAGCAGCATTGCTCCGATCGGAGTCCACTCTGGGGCCAACGTCCTGACTTTC
v_call: TRBV3-1/TRBV3-2
clone_size: .
d_call: .
j_call: TRBJ2-6

cdr3_aa: CASSPRTDLYEQYF
cdr3_nt: TGCGCCAGCAGTCCGCGGACAGACCTCTACGAGCAGTACTTC
v_call: TRBV23-1
clone_size: .
d_call: .
j_call: TRBJ2-7

cdr3_aa: CASSLVPGGETQYF
cdr3_nt: TGTGCCAGCAGCTTAGTGCCAGGGGGAGAGACCCAGTACTTC
v_call: TRBV11-2
clone_size: .
d_call: TRBD1
j_call: TRBJ2-5

cdr3_aa: CASSKGLAGGEETQYF
cdr3_nt: TGTGCCAGCAGCAAGGGACTAGCGGGGGGCGAGGAGACCCAGTACTTC
v_call: TRBV11-2
clone_size: .
d_call: TRBD2
j_call: TRBJ2-5

cdr3_aa: CASRGQPQGEKLFF
cdr3_nt: TGTGCCAGCAGGGGACAGCCCCAAGGGGAAAAACTGTTTTTT
v_call: TRBV2
clone_size: .
d_call: TRBD1
j_call: TRBJ1-4

cdr3_aa: CASSQEGLAGGNNEQFF
cdr3_nt: TGCGCCAGCAGCCAAGAGGGACTAGCGGGGGGGAACAATGAGCAGTTCTTC
v_call: TRBV4-1
clone_size: .
d_call: TRBD2
j_call: TRBJ2-1

cdr3_aa: CAISEEGNQPQHF
cdr3_nt: TGTGCCATCAGTGAGGAGGGCAATCAGCCCCAGCATTTT
v_call: TRBV10-3
clone_size: .
d_call: .
j_call: TRBJ1-5

cdr3_aa: CASSQGAGAPNTGELFF
cdr3_nt: TGTGCCAGCAGCCAAGGGGCGGGGGCGCCGAACACCGGGGAGCTGTTTTTT
v_call: TRBV4-2
clone_size: .
d_call: .
j_call: TRBJ2-2

cdr3_aa: CASSPLDRGQGDTQYF
cdr3_nt: TGTGCCAGCTCACCACTCGACAGGGGGCAGGGAGATACGCAGTATTTT
v_call: TRBV18
clone_size: .
d_call: TRBD1
j_call: TRBJ2-3

cdr3_aa: CAISEQGTVEKLFF
cdr3_nt: TGTGCCATCAGTGAACAGGGGACGGTTGAAAAACTGTTTTTT
v_call: TRBV10-3
clone_size: .
d_call: TRBD1
j_call: TRBJ1-4

cdr3_aa: CASSLAVRFYGYTF
cdr3_nt: TGTGCCAGCAGCTTAGCGGTTCGCTTCTATGGCTACACCTTC
v_call: TRBV11-2
clone_size: .
d_call: .
j_call: TRBJ1-2

cdr3_aa: CASSAPGHNTGELFF
cdr3_nt: TGTGCCAGCAGCGCACCGGGACATAACACCGGGGAGCTGTTTTTT
v_call: TRBV7-2
clone_size: .
d_call: .
j_call: TRBJ2-2

cdr3_aa: CASSEATHYEQYF
cdr3_nt: TGCGCCAGCAGTGAGGCGACACATTACGAGCAGTACTTC
v_call: TRBV10-1
clone_size: few
d_call: .
j_call: TRBJ2-7

cdr3_aa: CASSVGQGNYEQYF
cdr3_nt: TGTGCCAGCAGTGTGGGACAGGGGAACTACGAGCAGTACTTC
v_call: TRBV2
clone_size: .
d_call: TRBD1
j_call: TRBJ2-7

cdr3_aa: CATLGQYYEQYF
cdr3_nt: TGTGCCACCTTGGGACAGTACTACGAGCAGTACTTC
v_call: TRBV2
clone_size: .
d_call: TRBD1
j_call: TRBJ2-7